This T cell receptor (beta chain) is from a study of identical twins. The CDR3 loop spans 15 amino acids. The germline gives CDR1 SGDLS, CDR2 YYNGEE. The germline V and J ends were trimmed by 1 base and 5 bases, with 13 bases remaining between them. Overall study results and limits: The study found that models underestimated out-of-frame TCR alpha sharing in monozygotic twins.

A single record per CDR3 protein comes from TCRdb applying MiXCR to the 5' RACE reads. Of approximately 190,000 distinct CDR3 sequences in the sample, about 16% were seen once. This clonotype showed up many times. The antigen remains undetermined. This same sample was also taken into another study, of T cells expressing NK-cell markers. That source notes: TCR beta repertoires came from sorted CD3+CD56+NKG2C+, CD3+CD56+NKG2C- and CD3+CD56-NKG2C+ T cells. Sorting was limited to alpha-beta TCR-expressing T cells with an anti-gamma-delta TCR antibody in several experiments. Questions lingered over whether expanded NKG2C+ T cell clones were HCMV-specific.

The specimen sequenced was CD8+ T cells sorted from blood. The TCR was taken from a woman younger than 35 in good health. V usage is TRBV9 and J usage is TRBJ2-1; D is possibly TRBD2 (5 bases). The CDR3 DNA sequence: TGTGCCAGCAGCGTAAGAGAGGCCGGGAACAATGAGCAGTTCTTC. Translating gives CASSVREAGNNEQFF.